This is a list of T cell receptor beta chains from one sample in a study of OX40 agonist ivuxolimab in advanced cancers. Assay: immunoSEQ multiplex PCR; the TCRdb copy retains only in-frame clones and omits some. The data show about 100,000 clones, with roughly four fifths seen just once and roughly 5.4% held by the top ten. This material consisted of CD4+ or CD8+ T cells sorted from blood, taken in a trial of the OX40 agonist ivuxolimab. These receptors came from an adult with an advanced solid tumor such as melanoma, head and neck, liver or kidney cancer. The CDR3 runs from the conserved cysteine through the conserved F or W. A D gene is named only where the DNA matches it firmly. Expanded clones get a size class; other rows say once, few or many, or leave the size out.

j_gene: TRBJ2-7; abundance: -; d_gene: -; v_gene: TRBV4-2; CDR3aa: CASSQELLSYEQYF; CDR3nt: TGTGCCAGCAGCCAAGAGCTTCTCTCCTACGAGCAGTACTTC
j_gene: TRBJ2-3; abundance: once; d_gene: -; v_gene: TRBV7-2; CDR3aa: CASSLVTTMADTQYF; CDR3nt: TGTGCCAGCAGCTTAGTTACGACAATGGCAGATACGCAGTATTTT
j_gene: TRBJ2-7; abundance: -; d_gene: TRBD2; v_gene: TRBV7-2; CDR3aa: CASSLGSGSSGTAQYF; CDR3nt: TGTGCCAGCAGCTTAGGTTCGGGGTCTAGCGGGACGGCGCAGTACTTC
j_gene: TRBJ2-7; abundance: -; d_gene: TRBD1; v_gene: TRBV6-5; CDR3aa: CASSWGTGVSEQYF; CDR3nt: TGTGCCAGCAGTTGGGGGACAGGGGTTTCCGAGCAGTACTTC
j_gene: TRBJ2-7; abundance: -; d_gene: TRBD1; v_gene: TRBV27; CDR3aa: CASSPGTGPYEQYF; CDR3nt: TGTGCCAGCAGTCCAGGGACAGGTCCCTACGAGCAGTACTTC
j_gene: TRBJ2-3; abundance: -; d_gene: -; v_gene: TRBV4-1; CDR3aa: CASSQVPPDTQYF; CDR3nt: TGCGCCAGCAGCCAGGTTCCCCCCGATACGCAGTATTTT
j_gene: TRBJ2-5; abundance: once; d_gene: -; v_gene: TRBV7-2; CDR3aa: CASSSNTQGETQYF; CDR3nt: TGTGCCAGCAGCTCCAACACTCAGGGGGAGACCCAGTACTTC
j_gene: TRBJ2-5; abundance: -; d_gene: TRBD2; v_gene: TRBV19; CDR3aa: CASSPAAGGETQYF; CDR3nt: TGTGCCAGTAGCCCTGCCGCGGGAGGAGAGACCCAGTACTTC
j_gene: TRBJ2-7; abundance: -; d_gene: -; v_gene: TRBV12-5; CDR3aa: CASGTPSAGRREQYF; CDR3nt: TGTGCTAGTGGTACACCCTCGGCGGGAAGGCGAGAGCAGTACTTC
j_gene: TRBJ2-4; abundance: -; d_gene: TRBD1; v_gene: TRBV12-5; CDR3aa: CASGLRPTGQGSIQYF; CDR3nt: TGTGCTAGTGGTCTACGCCCTACGGGACAGGGCAGCATTCAGTACTTC
j_gene: TRBJ1-2; abundance: -; d_gene: -; v_gene: TRBV6-5; CDR3aa: CASRLGVSYGYTF; CDR3nt: TGTGCCAGCAGATTGGGGGTTAGCTATGGCTACACCTTC
j_gene: TRBJ1-5; abundance: many; d_gene: -; v_gene: TRBV7-9; CDR3aa: CASSLGNQPQHF; CDR3nt: TGTGCCAGCAGCTTAGGAAATCAGCCCCAGCATTTT
j_gene: TRBJ2-3; abundance: -; d_gene: -; v_gene: TRBV2; CDR3aa: CASRLSVPTDTQYF; CDR3nt: TGTGCCAGCAGACTTAGCGTACCCACAGATACGCAGTATTTT
j_gene: TRBJ2-7; abundance: -; d_gene: TRBD2; v_gene: TRBV7-8; CDR3aa: CASSLGTSAYEQYF; CDR3nt: TGTGCCAGCAGCTTAGGGACTAGCGCTTACGAGCAGTACTTC
j_gene: TRBJ1-6; abundance: -; d_gene: -; v_gene: TRBV6-4; CDR3aa: CASSDLAGSYNSPLHF; CDR3nt: TGTGCCAGCAGTGACCTGGCAGGATCCTATAATTCACCCCTCCACTTT
j_gene: TRBJ2-2; abundance: -; d_gene: TRBD1; v_gene: TRBV5-1; CDR3aa: CASSRMDRGNTGELFF; CDR3nt: TGCGCCAGCAGTCGAATGGACAGGGGGAACACCGGGGAGCTGTTTTTT
j_gene: TRBJ2-1; abundance: -; d_gene: TRBD2; v_gene: TRBV28; CDR3aa: CASPPWGLAGGTYNEQFF; CDR3nt: TGTGCCAGCCCCCCATGGGGACTAGCGGGAGGGACCTACAATGAGCAGTTCTTC
j_gene: TRBJ1-4; abundance: once; d_gene: -; v_gene: TRBV30; CDR3aa: CAWTLLGVNEKLFF; CDR3nt: TGTGCCTGGACCCTTCTGGGGGTTAATGAAAAACTGTTTTTT
j_gene: TRBJ1-2; abundance: -; d_gene: -; v_gene: TRBV9; CDR3aa: CASSVASASNYGYTF; CDR3nt: TGTGCCAGCAGCGTAGCATCAGCCTCCAACTATGGCTACACCTTC
j_gene: TRBJ1-1; abundance: once; d_gene: TRBD1; v_gene: TRBV7-9; CDR3aa: CASSEDRATEAFF; CDR3nt: TGTGCCAGCAGCGAAGACAGGGCGACTGAAGCTTTCTTT
j_gene: TRBJ2-7; abundance: few; d_gene: -; v_gene: TRBV5-6; CDR3aa: CASRSEFGRDEQYF; CDR3nt: TGTGCCAGCAGATCGGAGTTTGGGCGTGACGAGCAGTACTTC
j_gene: TRBJ2-1; abundance: -; d_gene: -; v_gene: TRBV7-2; CDR3aa: CASSPFSEQFF; CDR3nt: TGTGCCAGCAGCCCCTTTTCTGAGCAGTTCTTC
j_gene: TRBJ2-7; abundance: -; d_gene: TRBD1; v_gene: TRBV4-3; CDR3aa: CASSHPGQGHEQYF; CDR3nt: TGCGCCAGCAGCCATCCCGGACAGGGACACGAGCAGTACTTC
j_gene: TRBJ2-6; abundance: -; d_gene: -; v_gene: TRBV5-1; CDR3aa: CASRGTSDSGANVLTF; CDR3nt: TGCGCCAGCAGGGGGACATCGGACTCTGGGGCCAACGTCCTGACTTTC
j_gene: TRBJ2-7; abundance: once; d_gene: TRBD2; v_gene: TRBV4-2; CDR3aa: CASSHVGTSESYEQYF; CDR3nt: TGTGCCAGCAGCCACGTCGGGACTAGCGAGTCCTACGAGCAGTACTTC
j_gene: TRBJ1-2; abundance: once; d_gene: -; v_gene: TRBV23-1; CDR3aa: CASSPVGRSMEYGYTF; CDR3nt: TGCGCCAGCTCGCCCGTGGGACGGTCTATGGAGTATGGCTACACCTTC
j_gene: TRBJ2-3; abundance: -; d_gene: TRBD2; v_gene: TRBV18; CDR3aa: CASSPTGLAASTDTQYF; CDR3nt: TGTGCCAGCTCACCTACGGGACTAGCGGCTAGCACAGATACGCAGTATTTT
j_gene: TRBJ2-3; abundance: -; d_gene: TRBD2; v_gene: TRBV6-1; CDR3aa: CASGAGGRTDTQYF; CDR3nt: TGTGCCAGCGGAGCGGGGGGAAGGACAGATACGCAGTATTTT
j_gene: TRBJ1-2; abundance: -; d_gene: TRBD1; v_gene: TRBV7-9; CDR3aa: CASSPGQGALGYTF; CDR3nt: TGTGCCAGCAGCCCGGGACAGGGGGCGTTAGGCTACACCTTC
j_gene: TRBJ2-2; abundance: once; d_gene: -; v_gene: TRBV5-1; CDR3aa: CASTLRTGRTVGELFF; CDR3nt: TGCGCCAGCACTCTAAGAACAGGTAGAACGGTCGGGGAGCTGTTTTTT
j_gene: TRBJ1-1; abundance: -; d_gene: -; v_gene: TRBV6-5; CDR3aa: CASSYSFWGRRTEAFF; CDR3nt: TGTGCCAGCAGTTACAGCTTTTGGGGGCGACGAACTGAAGCTTTCTTT
j_gene: TRBJ1-2; abundance: -; d_gene: -; v_gene: TRBV9; CDR3aa: CASSQGVVYNYGYTF; CDR3nt: TGTGCCAGCAGCCAGGGTGTTGTTTATAACTATGGCTACACCTTC